The clone carrying this TCR beta chain has a handful of counts. The antigen remains unidentified. Per sample, no less than 5.5 micrograms of total RNA were extracted. This specimen belongs to a study of blood T cells in healthy people across ages. The CDR3 contains 15 residues. Germline V CDR1 and CDR2: SGHTA, FQGNSA. Trimming took off 1 base at V and 0 bases at J, with 9 bases between the two ends. It was with a sample-barcoded 5' primer and a J-beta primer mix that a second PCR of about 6 to 12 cycles was run. Tags on each cDNA molecule came from a template-switch adaptor with 12 random nucleotides. TCRdb reanalysed the 5' RACE reads using MiXCR and keeps one entry per CDR3 protein. The repertoire holds around 990,000 distinct CDR3 sequences, with approximately 38% as singletons. Study-level findings and limits: Relative to aged donors, long-lived donors carried more naive CD4+ cells and displayed higher diversity. Unsorted PBMCs ruled out conclusive naive versus antigen-experienced comparison.

The chain combines TRBV7-2 with TRBJ1-2, with TRBD1 as a possible D gene (6 bases). The specimen was blood. The sequence derives from a man younger than 35 in good health. DNA of the CDR3: TGTGCCAGCAGCTTAGTGGGACATTCTAACTATGGCTACACCTTC. Translating gives CASSLVGHSNYGYTF.